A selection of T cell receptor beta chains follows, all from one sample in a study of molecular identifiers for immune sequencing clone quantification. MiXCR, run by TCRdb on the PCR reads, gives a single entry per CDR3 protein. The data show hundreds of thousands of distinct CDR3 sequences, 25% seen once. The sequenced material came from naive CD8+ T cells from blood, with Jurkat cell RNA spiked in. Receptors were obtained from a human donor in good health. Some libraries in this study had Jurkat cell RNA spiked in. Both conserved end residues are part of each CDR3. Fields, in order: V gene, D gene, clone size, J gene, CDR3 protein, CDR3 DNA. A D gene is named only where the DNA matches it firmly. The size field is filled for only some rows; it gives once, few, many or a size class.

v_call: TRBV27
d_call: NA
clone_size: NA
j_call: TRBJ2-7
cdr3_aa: CASSLGRGILGEQYF
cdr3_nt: TGTGCCAGCAGTTTAGGCAGGGGCATATTGGGCGAGCAGTACTTC

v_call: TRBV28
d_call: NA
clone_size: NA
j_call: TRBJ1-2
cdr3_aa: CASSLSLTGEANYGYTF
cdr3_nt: TGTGCCAGCAGTCTAAGTTTGACAGGAGAAGCTAACTATGGCTACACCTTC

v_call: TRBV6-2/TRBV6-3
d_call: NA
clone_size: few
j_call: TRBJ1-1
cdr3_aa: CATILTPGTEAFF
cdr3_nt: TGTGCCACCATACTCACCCCGGGCACTGAAGCTTTCTTT

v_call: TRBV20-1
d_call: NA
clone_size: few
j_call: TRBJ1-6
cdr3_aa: CSARGANTYGPYSPLHF
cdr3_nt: TGCAGTGCTAGGGGGGCCAACACTTATGGCCCCTATTCACCCCTCCACTTT

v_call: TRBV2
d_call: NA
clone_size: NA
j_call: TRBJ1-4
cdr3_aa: CASRLFATNEKLFF
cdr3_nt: TGTGCCAGCAGGCTATTCGCAACTAATGAAAAACTGTTTTTT

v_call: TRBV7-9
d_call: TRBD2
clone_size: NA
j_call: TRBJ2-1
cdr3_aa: CASSQLAEAYNEQFF
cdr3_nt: TGTGCCAGCAGCCAACTAGCGGAAGCCTACAATGAGCAGTTCTTC

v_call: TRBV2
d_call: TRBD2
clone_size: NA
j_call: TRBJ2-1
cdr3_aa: CASSEFAGVFYNEQFF
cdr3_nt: TGTGCCAGCAGTGAATTCGCGGGGGTGTTCTACAATGAGCAGTTCTTC

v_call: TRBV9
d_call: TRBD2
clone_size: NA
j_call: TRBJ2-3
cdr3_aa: CASSVEGSGGFTDTQYF
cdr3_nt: TGTGCCAGCAGCGTAGAGGGTAGCGGGGGGTTCACAGATACGCAGTATTTT

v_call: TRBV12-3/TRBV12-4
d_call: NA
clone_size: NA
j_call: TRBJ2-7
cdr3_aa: CASSPWAGLGYEQHF
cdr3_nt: TGTGCCAGCAGCCCATGGGCAGGTCTGGGCTACGAGCAGCACTTC

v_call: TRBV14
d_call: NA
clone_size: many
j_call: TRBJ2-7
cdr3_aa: CASSQAGPSYEQYF
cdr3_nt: TGTGCCAGCAGCCAAGCGGGGCCCTCCTACGAGCAGTACTTC

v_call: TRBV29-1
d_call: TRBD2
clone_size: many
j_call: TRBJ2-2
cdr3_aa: CSVRGDPAGVNTGELFF
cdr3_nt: TGCAGCGTCCGAGGGGATCCAGCGGGAGTGAACACCGGGGAGCTGTTTTTT

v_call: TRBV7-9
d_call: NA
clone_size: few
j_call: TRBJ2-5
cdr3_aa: CASSLQDWETQYF
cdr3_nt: TGTGCCAGCAGCTTGCAGGATTGGGAGACCCAGTACTTC

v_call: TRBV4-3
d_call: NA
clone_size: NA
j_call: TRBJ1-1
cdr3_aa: CASSQEKRSIEAFF
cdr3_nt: TGCGCCAGCAGCCAAGAAAAAAGGAGCATTGAAGCTTTCTTT

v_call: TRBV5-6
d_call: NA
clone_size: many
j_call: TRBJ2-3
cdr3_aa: CASSLDGPDTQYF
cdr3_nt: TGTGCCAGCAGCTTGGACGGCCCAGATACGCAGTATTTT

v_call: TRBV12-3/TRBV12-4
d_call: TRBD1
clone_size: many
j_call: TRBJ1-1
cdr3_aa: CASSSTGAYEAFF
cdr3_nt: TGTGCCAGCAGTTCCACAGGGGCTTATGAAGCTTTCTTT

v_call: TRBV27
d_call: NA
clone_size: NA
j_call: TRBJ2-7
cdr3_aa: CASSSEAGQSSYEQYF
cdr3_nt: TGTGCCAGCAGTTCGGAAGCAGGCCAAAGCTCCTACGAGCAGTACTTC

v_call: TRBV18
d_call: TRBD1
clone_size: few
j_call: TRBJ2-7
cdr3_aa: CASSPPGTGNHEQYF
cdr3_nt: TGTGCCAGCTCACCGCCCGGGACAGGGAACCACGAGCAGTACTTC

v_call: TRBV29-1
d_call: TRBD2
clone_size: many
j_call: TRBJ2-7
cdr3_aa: CSVTIAGEFYEQYF
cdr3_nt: TGCAGCGTGACTATAGCGGGAGAATTCTACGAGCAGTACTTC

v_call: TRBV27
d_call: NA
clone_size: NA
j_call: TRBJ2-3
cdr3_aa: CASRLLGTDTQYF
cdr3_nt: TGTGCCAGCAGGCTTCTCGGCACGGATACGCAGTATTTT

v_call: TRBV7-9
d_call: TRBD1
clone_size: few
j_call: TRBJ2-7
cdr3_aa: CASSLVRGHRSYEQYF
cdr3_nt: TGTGCCAGCAGCTTAGTCAGGGGGCACCGCTCCTACGAGCAGTACTTC

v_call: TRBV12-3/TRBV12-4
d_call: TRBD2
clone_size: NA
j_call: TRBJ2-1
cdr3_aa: CASSSTSEINEQFF
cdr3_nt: TGTGCCAGCAGTTCGACTAGCGAGATCAATGAGCAGTTCTTC

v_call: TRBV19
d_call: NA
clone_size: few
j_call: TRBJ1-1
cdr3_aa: CASSIDSGPGTEAFF
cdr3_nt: TGTGCCAGTAGTATAGATTCAGGGCCGGGCACTGAAGCTTTCTTT

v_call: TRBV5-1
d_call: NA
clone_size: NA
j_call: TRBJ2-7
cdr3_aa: CASSFTSFTYGQYF
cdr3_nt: TGCGCCAGCAGCTTTACTAGCTTCACCTACGGGCAGTACTTC

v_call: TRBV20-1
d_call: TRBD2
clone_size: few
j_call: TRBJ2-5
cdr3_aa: CSARDETSGRWPLQETQYF
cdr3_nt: TGCAGTGCTAGAGACGAAACTAGCGGGAGGTGGCCGCTCCAAGAGACCCAGTACTTC

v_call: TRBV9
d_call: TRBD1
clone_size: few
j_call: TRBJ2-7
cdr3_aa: CASSVVGQGYEQYF
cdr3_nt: TGTGCCAGCAGCGTAGTGGGACAGGGCTACGAGCAGTACTTC

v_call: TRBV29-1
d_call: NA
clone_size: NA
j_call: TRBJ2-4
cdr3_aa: CSVVLIIIQYF
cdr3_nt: TGCAGCGTAGTCCTCATTATCATTCAGTACTTC

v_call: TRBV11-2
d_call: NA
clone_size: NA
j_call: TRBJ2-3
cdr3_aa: CASSFRGRGLDTQYF
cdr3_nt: TGTGCCAGCAGCTTTCGAGGGAGAGGGCTGGATACGCAGTATTTT

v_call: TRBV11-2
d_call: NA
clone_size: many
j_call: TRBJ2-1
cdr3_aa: CASSFLSSYNEQFF
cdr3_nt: TGTGCCAGCAGCTTTCTTAGCTCCTACAATGAGCAGTTCTTC

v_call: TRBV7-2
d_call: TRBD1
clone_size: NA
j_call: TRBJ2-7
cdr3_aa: CASSSGTASSYEQYF
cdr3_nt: TGTGCCAGCAGCTCCGGGACAGCGAGCTCCTACGAGCAGTACTTC

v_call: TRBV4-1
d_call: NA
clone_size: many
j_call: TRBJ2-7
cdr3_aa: CASSQAPRSYEQYF
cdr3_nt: TGCGCCAGCAGCCAAGCTCCTAGGTCCTACGAGCAGTACTTC

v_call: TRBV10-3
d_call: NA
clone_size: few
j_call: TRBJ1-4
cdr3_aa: CAISETGVGPEKLFF
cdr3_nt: TGTGCCATCAGTGAAACAGGAGTAGGTCCCGAAAAACTGTTTTTT

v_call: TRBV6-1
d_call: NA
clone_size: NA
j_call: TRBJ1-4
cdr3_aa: CASRSPDSSPDEKLFF
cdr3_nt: TGTGCCAGCAGGAGCCCCGACAGTTCACCGGATGAAAAACTGTTTTTT

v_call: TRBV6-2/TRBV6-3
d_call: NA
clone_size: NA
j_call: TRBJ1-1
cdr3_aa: CASSVTNTEAFF
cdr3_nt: TGTGCCAGCAGTGTTACGAACACTGAAGCTTTCTTT

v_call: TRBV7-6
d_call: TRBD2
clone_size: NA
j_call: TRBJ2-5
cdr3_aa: CASSLVTSGEQETQYF
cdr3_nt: TGTGCCAGCAGCTTAGTGACTAGCGGGGAGCAAGAGACCCAGTACTTC

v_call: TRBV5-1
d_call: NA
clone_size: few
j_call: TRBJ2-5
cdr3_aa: CASSRTEYQETQYF
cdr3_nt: TGCGCCAGCAGCCGGACGGAGTACCAAGAGACCCAGTACTTC

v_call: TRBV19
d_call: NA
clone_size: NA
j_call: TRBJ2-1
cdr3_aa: CASSIMPLSFYNEQFF
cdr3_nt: TGTGCCAGTAGTATTATGCCGCTTAGCTTCTACAATGAGCAGTTCTTC

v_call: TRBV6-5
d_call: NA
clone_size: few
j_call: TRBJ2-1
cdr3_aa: CASSYSMASASTFNEQFF
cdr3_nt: TGTGCCAGCAGTTACTCAATGGCCTCGGCCTCGACCTTCAATGAGCAGTTCTTC

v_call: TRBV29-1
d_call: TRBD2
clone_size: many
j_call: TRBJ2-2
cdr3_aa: CSVNSGQNTGELFF
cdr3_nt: TGCAGCGTCAATAGCGGGCAGAACACCGGGGAGCTGTTTTTT

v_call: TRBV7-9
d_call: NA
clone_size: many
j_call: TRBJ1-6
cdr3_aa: CASSLAINYSPLHF
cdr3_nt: TGTGCCAGCAGCTTAGCGATTAACTATTCACCCCTCCACTTT

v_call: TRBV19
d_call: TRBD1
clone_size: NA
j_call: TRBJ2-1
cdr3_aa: CASSIDRGNEQFF
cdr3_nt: TGTGCCAGTAGTATCGACAGGGGCAATGAGCAGTTCTTC

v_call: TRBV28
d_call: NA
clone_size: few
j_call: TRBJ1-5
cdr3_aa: CASSLPLAGGQPQHF
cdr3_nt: TGTGCCAGCAGTTTACCCCTGGCGGGGGGTCAGCCCCAGCATTTT

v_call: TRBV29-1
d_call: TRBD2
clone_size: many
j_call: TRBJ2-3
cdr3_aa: CSAELAASTDTQYF
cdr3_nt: TGCAGCGCCGAACTAGCGGCTAGCACAGATACGCAGTATTTT

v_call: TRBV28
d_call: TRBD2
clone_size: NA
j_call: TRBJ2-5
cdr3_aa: CASSPGLAGGRETQYF
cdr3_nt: TGTGCCAGCAGTCCAGGACTAGCGGGAGGCCGAGAGACCCAGTACTTC

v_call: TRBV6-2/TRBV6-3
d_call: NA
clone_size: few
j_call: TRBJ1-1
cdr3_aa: CASKKAMVEDTEAFF
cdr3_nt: TGTGCCAGCAAGAAGGCCATGGTCGAGGACACTGAAGCTTTCTTT

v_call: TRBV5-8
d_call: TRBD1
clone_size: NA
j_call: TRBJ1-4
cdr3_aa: CASSLGQGAQNEKLFF
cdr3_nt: TGTGCCAGCAGCTTGGGACAGGGGGCGCAGAATGAAAAACTGTTTTTT

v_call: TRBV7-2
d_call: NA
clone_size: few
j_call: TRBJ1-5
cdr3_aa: CASSFVLGPGGNQPQHF
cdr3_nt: TGTGCCAGCAGCTTCGTTCTCGGGCCTGGCGGCAATCAGCCCCAGCATTTT

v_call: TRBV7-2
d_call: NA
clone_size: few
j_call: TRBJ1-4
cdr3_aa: CASRRTGVGEEKLFF
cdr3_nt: TGTGCCAGCAGACGTACCGGGGTGGGAGAAGAAAAACTGTTTTTT

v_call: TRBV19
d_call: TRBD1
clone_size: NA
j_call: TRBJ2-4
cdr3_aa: CASRGGGQGARLNIQYF
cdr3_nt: TGTGCCAGTAGAGGAGGGGGACAGGGGGCTCGGTTGAACATTCAGTACTTC

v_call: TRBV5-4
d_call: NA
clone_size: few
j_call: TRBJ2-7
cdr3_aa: CASSLMRQSGPYEQYF
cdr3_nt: TGTGCCAGCAGCTTGATGCGACAGTCTGGCCCCTACGAGCAGTACTTC

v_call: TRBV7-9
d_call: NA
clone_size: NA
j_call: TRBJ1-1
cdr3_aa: CASRIQRLNTEAFF
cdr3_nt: TGTGCCAGCAGAATCCAGAGATTGAACACTGAAGCTTTCTTT

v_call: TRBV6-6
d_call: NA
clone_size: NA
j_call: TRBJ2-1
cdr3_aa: CASSYSVSDSYNEQFF
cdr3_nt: TGTGCCAGCAGTTACTCAGTCTCAGACTCCTACAATGAGCAGTTCTTC

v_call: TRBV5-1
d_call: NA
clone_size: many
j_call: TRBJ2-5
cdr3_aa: CASSRYRDIQETQYF
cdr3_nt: TGCGCCAGCAGCCGTTACCGGGACATACAAGAGACCCAGTACTTC

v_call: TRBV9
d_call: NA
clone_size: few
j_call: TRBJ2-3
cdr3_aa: CASSVGLNTDTQYF
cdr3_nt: TGTGCCAGCAGCGTAGGACTGAACACAGATACGCAGTATTTT

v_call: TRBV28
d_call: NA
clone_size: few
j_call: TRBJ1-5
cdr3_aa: CASSWQEGSNQPQHF
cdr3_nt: TGTGCCAGCAGTTGGCAAGAAGGAAGCAATCAGCCCCAGCATTTT

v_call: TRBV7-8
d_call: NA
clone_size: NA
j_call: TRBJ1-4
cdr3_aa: CASSFLFGDDNEKLFF
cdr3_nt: TGTGCCAGCAGCTTTCTGTTCGGAGACGACAATGAAAAACTGTTTTTT

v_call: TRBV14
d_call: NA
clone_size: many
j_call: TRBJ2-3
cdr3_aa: CASSQDSRADTQYF
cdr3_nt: TGTGCCAGCAGCCAAGATTCGCGGGCAGATACGCAGTATTTT

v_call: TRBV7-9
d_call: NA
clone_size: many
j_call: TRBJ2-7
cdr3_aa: CASSLAGLAREQYF
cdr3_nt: TGTGCCAGCAGCTTAGCCGGATTGGCCCGCGAGCAGTACTTC

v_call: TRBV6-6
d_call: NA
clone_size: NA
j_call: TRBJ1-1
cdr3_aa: CASSLGVAEAFF
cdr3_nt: TGTGCCAGCTCCCTAGGCGTGGCTGAAGCTTTCTTT